A selection of T cell receptor beta chains follows, all from one sample in a study of cytomegalovirus exposure and HLA in healthy donors. Only in-frame clones appear in the TCRdb table, and some are missing; sequencing was by immunoSEQ multiplex PCR. Of over 85,000 clones listed, approximately 65% are singletons. Sequencing input: PBMCs. These receptor sequences come from a man aged 25 to 45 in good health and CMV-seronegative. CDR3s include the opening cysteine and the closing phenylalanine or tryptophan. A D gene is named only where the DNA matches it firmly. Size is omitted from some rows. Given values are once, few, many or a class for expanded clones.

cdr3_length	v_call	clone_size	j_call	d_call	cdr3_aa	cdr3_nt
18	TRBV5-4	NA	TRBJ2-3	TRBD2	CASSFGIEAGGLTDTQYF	TGTGCCAGCAGCTTTGGGATCGAAGCGGGGGGGCTCACAGATACGCAGTATTTT
15	TRBV30	NA	TRBJ1-5	NA	CAWSASRIGNQPQHF	TGTGCCTGGAGCGCCTCGAGGATTGGCAATCAGCCCCAGCATTTT
11	TRBV2	NA	TRBJ1-2	NA	CASTLSGYYTF	TGTGCCAGCACATTATCGGGTTACTACACCTTC
13	TRBV7-9	NA	TRBJ1-1	NA	CASSLVQNTEAFF	TGTGCCAGCAGCTTAGTACAGAACACTGAAGCTTTCTTT
15	TRBV19	once	TRBJ2-2	TRBD1	CASTRDRANTGELFF	TGTGCCAGTACCCGGGACAGGGCTAACACCGGGGAGCTGTTTTTT
14	TRBV27	NA	TRBJ1-1	NA	CASSGGYGYTEAFF	TGTGCCAGCAGTGGGGGGTATGGATACACTGAAGCTTTCTTT
14	TRBV11-1	few	TRBJ1-2	TRBD1	CASSIDRGRYGYTF	TGTGCCAGCAGCATCGACAGGGGGCGATACGGCTACACCTTC
13	TRBV7-2	NA	TRBJ1-1	NA	CASSDFFSTEAFF	TGTGCCAGCAGCGACTTTTTTTCCACTGAAGCTTTCTTT
15	TRBV5-4	few	TRBJ2-6	NA	CASSLYFSGANVLTF	TGTGCCAGCAGCTTGTACTTCTCTGGGGCCAACGTCCTGACTTTC
13	TRBV30	NA	TRBJ2-2	NA	CAWSVAGNGELFF	TGTGCCTGGAGTGTAGCGGGTAACGGGGAGCTGTTTTTT
16	TRBV5-1	NA	TRBJ2-7	TRBD2	CASSMALTSGDYEQYF	TGCGCCAGCAGCATGGCCCTTACTAGCGGGGACTACGAGCAGTACTTC
15	TRBV11-2	few	TRBJ2-7	TRBD2	CASSFVLAGVDEQYF	TGTGCCAGCAGCTTCGTACTAGCGGGAGTGGACGAGCAGTACTTC
16	TRBV25-1	few	TRBJ1-4	NA	CASSEQGRFGNEKLFF	TGTGCCAGCAGTGAGCAGGGGCGGTTCGGTAATGAAAAACTGTTTTTT
15	TRBV4-1	NA	TRBJ2-1	NA	CASSQELSDYNEQFF	TGCGCCAGCAGCCAAGAACTTAGCGACTACAATGAGCAGTTCTTC
11	TRBV27	NA	TRBJ2-7	TRBD1	CASSDWTGLYF	TGTGCCAGCAGCGATTGGACAGGGTTGTACTTC
16	TRBV30	NA	TRBJ2-6	NA	CAWSWGMGSGANVLTF	TGTGCCTGGAGTTGGGGCATGGGCTCTGGGGCCAACGTCCTGACTTTC
13	TRBV4-3	NA	TRBJ1-1	NA	CASNAGVNTEAFF	TGCGCCAGCAATGCGGGGGTGAACACTGAAGCTTTCTTT
14	TRBV30	NA	TRBJ2-5	TRBD1	CAWNLGQGGSTQYF	TGTGCCTGGAATTTGGGACAGGGTGGATCGACCCAGTACTTC
14	TRBV6-5	once	TRBJ1-1	NA	CASSYSGRGIAAFF	TGTGCCAGCAGTTACTCGGGCAGGGGTATTGCTGCTTTCTTT
15	TRBV14	few	TRBJ2-1	TRBD2	CASSPSGAFYNEQFF	TGTGCCAGCAGCCCTAGCGGGGCCTTTTACAATGAGCAGTTCTTC
14	TRBV5-1	few	TRBJ1-2	TRBD1	CASSPGTGNYGYTF	TGCGCCAGCAGCCCGGGGACAGGGAACTATGGCTACACCTTC
13	TRBV27	NA	TRBJ1-1	NA	CASGEFMNTEAFF	TGTGCCAGCGGAGAATTCATGAACACTGAAGCTTTCTTT
14	TRBV25-1	NA	TRBJ1-1	NA	CASRSEHLNTEAFF	TGTGCCAGCAGAAGTGAGCACCTGAACACTGAAGCTTTCTTT
16	TRBV7-2	NA	TRBJ2-1	TRBD1	CASSLGPGGSYNEQFF	TGTGCCAGCAGCTTAGGGCCAGGGGGATCCTACAATGAGCAGTTCTTC
13	TRBV6-1	few	TRBJ1-1	NA	CASSEQIHTEAFF	TGTGCCAGCAGTGAACAGATCCACACTGAAGCTTTCTTT
13	TRBV19	NA	TRBJ2-3	NA	CASSIGREDTQYF	TGTGCCAGTAGTATAGGCAGGGAAGATACGCAGTATTTT
16	TRBV4-1	NA	TRBJ2-3	TRBD1	CASSQKADRDTDTQYF	TGCGCCAGCAGCCAAAAGGCGGACAGGGACACAGATACGCAGTATTTT
14	TRBV6-4	few	TRBJ1-5	TRBD1	CASSEGQGSQPQHF	TGTGCCAGCAGTGAAGGACAGGGGAGTCAGCCCCAGCATTTT
14	TRBV25-1	NA	TRBJ1-3	TRBD1	CASSDTGAGNTIYF	TGTGCCAGCTCAGACACAGGGGCTGGAAACACCATATATTTT
19	TRBV1	NA	TRBJ2-5	NA	CTSSQDWAAGAGPQETQYF	NA
14	TRBV28	NA	TRBJ1-4	NA	CASSFRQGGEKLFF	TGTGCCAGCAGTTTCCGGCAGGGAGGTGAAAAACTGTTTTTT
15	TRBV7-9	few	TRBJ2-7	TRBD1	CASSPAGQGPYEQYF	TGTGCCAGCAGCCCAGCAGGACAGGGACCCTACGAGCAGTACTTC
14	TRBV13	NA	TRBJ2-1	NA	CASSLTQIANEQFF	TGTGCCAGCAGCTTAACCCAGATTGCCAATGAGCAGTTCTTC
14	TRBV5-1	NA	TRBJ2-2	NA	CASSLEPGTGELFF	TGCGCCAGCAGCTTGGAACCAGGGACCGGGGAGCTGTTTTTT
15	TRBV5-6	NA	TRBJ2-7	TRBD2	CASSLAAGYSYEQYF	TGTGCCAGCAGCTTGGCAGCGGGGTACTCCTACGAGCAGTACTTC
14	TRBV30	NA	TRBJ1-2	NA	CAWRWGRGNYGYPF	NA
15	TRBV4-1	NA	TRBJ2-7	TRBD2	CASSQPGLAAYEQYF	TGCGCCAGCAGCCAACCCGGACTAGCGGCCTACGAGCAGTACTTC
17	TRBV13	NA	TRBJ2-2	TRBD2	CASSLDDGRPLSGELFF	TGTGCCAGCAGCTTAGACGACGGGAGGCCTCTCTCCGGGGAGCTGTTTTTT
14	TRBV29-1	NA	TRBJ1-3	NA	CSARTPRSGNTIYF	TGCAGCGCCAGGACACCCAGATCTGGAAACACCATATATTTT
17	TRBV13	NA	TRBJ2-5	NA	CASSAAVGESLQETQYF	TGTGCCAGCAGCGCCGCCGTCGGGGAGAGCCTACAAGAGACCCAGTACTTC
14	TRBV2	NA	TRBJ1-1	NA	CASKGPRENTEAFF	TGTGCCAGCAAAGGCCCGAGGGAGAACACTGAAGCTTTCTTT